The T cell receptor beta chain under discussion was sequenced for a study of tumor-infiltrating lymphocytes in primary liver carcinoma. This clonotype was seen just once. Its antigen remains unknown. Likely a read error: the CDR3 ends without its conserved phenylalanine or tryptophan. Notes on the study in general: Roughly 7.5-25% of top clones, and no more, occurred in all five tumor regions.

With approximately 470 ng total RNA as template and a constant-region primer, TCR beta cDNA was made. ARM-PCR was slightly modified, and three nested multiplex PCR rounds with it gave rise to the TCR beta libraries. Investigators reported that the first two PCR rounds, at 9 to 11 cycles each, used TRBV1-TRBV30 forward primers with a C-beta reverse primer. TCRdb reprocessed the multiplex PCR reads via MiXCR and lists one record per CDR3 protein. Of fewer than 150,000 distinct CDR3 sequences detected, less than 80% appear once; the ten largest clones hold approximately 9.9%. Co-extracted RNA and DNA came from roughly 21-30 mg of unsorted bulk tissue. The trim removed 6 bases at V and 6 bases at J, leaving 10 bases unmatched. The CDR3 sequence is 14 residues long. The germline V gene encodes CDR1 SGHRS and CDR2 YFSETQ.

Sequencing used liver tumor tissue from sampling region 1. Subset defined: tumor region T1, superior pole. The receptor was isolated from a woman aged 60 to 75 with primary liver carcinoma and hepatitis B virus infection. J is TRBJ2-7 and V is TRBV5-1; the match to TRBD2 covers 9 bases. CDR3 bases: TGCGCCAGCAAGGTCCTAGCGGGGCCGGCCGAGCAGTACCTC. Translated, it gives CASKVLAGPAEQYL.